This T cell receptor (beta chain) derives from a study of STAT5B mutations in CD4+ large granular lymphocyte leukemia. In this sample, this clone is large (0.1 to 1%). Antigen specificity is unknown. The study's findings and limits: Main leukemic clonotypes were patient-specific, but more than 20% appeared at low frequency elsewhere.

The CDR3 sequence is 15 residues long. V dropped 0 bases and J dropped 2 bases, with 11 bases sitting between them. The germline V gene encodes CDR1 LGHNA and CDR2 YSLEER. Original methodology: Clonotypes above 5% were considered putative leukemic clones, totaling over 45. Libraries were prepared by immunoSEQ multiplex PCR; TCRdb keeps only in-frame clonotypes and omits some of them. Clone size and the V and J calls come from that table; the DNA yielded D and trimming. The repertoire holds 600 or so clones, with nearly 70% as singletons. Input material: PBMCs. The source of this sequence is a man aged 55-75 years with CD4+ T-cell large granular lymphocyte leukemia. This chain joins TRBV4-3 and TRBJ2-7; no definite D call. CDR3 protein: CASSQDFEIAYEQYF. CDR3 nucleotide sequence: TGCGCCAGCAGCCAAGATTTTGAGATAGCCTACGAGCAGTACTTC.